These T cell receptor beta chains were read from a single sample in a study. TCRdb passed the RT-PCR reads through MiXCR, listing each CDR3 protein once. The table has thousands of distinct CDR3 sequences, around 31% seen once. Sequencing input: memory CD4+ T cells from salivary gland. All receptors come from a female donor with primary Sjogren's syndrome. CDR3s include the opening cysteine and the closing phenylalanine or tryptophan. Fields, in order: V gene, clone size, D gene, J gene, CDR3 protein, CDR3 DNA. The D gene is left open where the match is weak. Not all rows give a size; the values are once, few, many and, for expanded clones, a class.

v_call: TRBV19
clone_size: NA
d_call: TRBD1
j_call: TRBJ1-1
cdr3_aa: CASSIDGTAKAFF
cdr3_nt: TGTGCCAGTAGTATAGATGGGACAGCGAAAGCTTTCTTT

v_call: TRBV20-1
clone_size: NA
d_call: NA
j_call: TRBJ1-2
cdr3_aa: CSARASGFSYTF
cdr3_nt: TGCAGTGCTAGAGCCTCGGGGTTTAGTTACACCTTC

v_call: TRBV7-3
clone_size: NA
d_call: NA
j_call: TRBJ2-2
cdr3_aa: CASSDYRVVFF
cdr3_nt: TGTGCCAGCAGCGACTACAGGGTGGTGTTTTTT

v_call: TRBV5-1
clone_size: medium-sized
d_call: NA
j_call: TRBJ2-1
cdr3_aa: CASSFVLSYNEQFF
cdr3_nt: TGCGCCAGCAGCTTCGTCCTCTCCTACAATGAGCAGTTCTTC

v_call: TRBV7-2
clone_size: NA
d_call: TRBD1
j_call: TRBJ2-3
cdr3_aa: CASSWDRGLYNEQYF
cdr3_nt: TGTGCCAGCAGCTGGGACAGGGGGCTGTACAATGAGCAGTATTTT

v_call: TRBV12-3/TRBV12-4
clone_size: NA
d_call: NA
j_call: TRBJ2-1
cdr3_aa: CASSLIGRPSYNEQFF
cdr3_nt: TGTGCCAGCAGTTTAATTGGCCGTCCATCCTACAATGAGCAGTTCTTC

v_call: TRBV20-1
clone_size: large
d_call: TRBD2
j_call: TRBJ2-1
cdr3_aa: CSARIAGGRYNEQFF
cdr3_nt: TGCAGTGCTAGAATAGCGGGCGGACGCTACAATGAGCAGTTCTTC

v_call: TRBV7-8
clone_size: many
d_call: TRBD1
j_call: TRBJ1-6
cdr3_aa: CASSANRGVNSPLHF
cdr3_nt: TGTGCCAGCAGCGCCAACAGGGGCGTTAATTCACCCCTCCACTTT

v_call: TRBV5-1
clone_size: medium-sized
d_call: NA
j_call: TRBJ1-4
cdr3_aa: CASRLFPGGELFF
cdr3_nt: TGCGCCAGCAGGTTATTCCCAGGCGGGGAACTGTTTTTT

v_call: TRBV7-2
clone_size: medium-sized
d_call: NA
j_call: TRBJ2-3
cdr3_aa: CASSLGGGRTDTQYF
cdr3_nt: TGTGCCAGCAGCTTAGGGGGGGGCCGCACAGATACGCAGTATTTT